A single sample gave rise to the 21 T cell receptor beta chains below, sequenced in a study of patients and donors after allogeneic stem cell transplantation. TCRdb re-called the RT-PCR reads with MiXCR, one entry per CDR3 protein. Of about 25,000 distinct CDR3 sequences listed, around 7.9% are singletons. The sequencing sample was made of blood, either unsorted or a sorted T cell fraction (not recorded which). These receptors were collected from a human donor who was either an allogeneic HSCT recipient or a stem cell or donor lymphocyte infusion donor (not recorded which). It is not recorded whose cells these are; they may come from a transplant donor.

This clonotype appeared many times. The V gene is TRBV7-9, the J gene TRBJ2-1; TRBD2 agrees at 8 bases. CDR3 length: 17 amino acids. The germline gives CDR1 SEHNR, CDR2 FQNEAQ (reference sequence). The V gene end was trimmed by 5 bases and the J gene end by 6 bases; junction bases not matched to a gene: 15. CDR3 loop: CASSRPPVGTRPNEQFF. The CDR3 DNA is TGTGCCAGCAGCCGCCCCCCCGTAGGGACTAGGCCCAATGAGCAGTTCTTC.

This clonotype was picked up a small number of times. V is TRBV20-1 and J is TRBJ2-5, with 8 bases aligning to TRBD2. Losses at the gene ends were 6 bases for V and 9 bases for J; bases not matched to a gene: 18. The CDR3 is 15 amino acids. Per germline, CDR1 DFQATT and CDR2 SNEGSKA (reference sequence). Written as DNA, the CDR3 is TGCAGTGCAAGGAAGCCGGGACTAGTGTCGGAGTCCCAGTACTTC. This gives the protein CSARKPGLVSESQYF.

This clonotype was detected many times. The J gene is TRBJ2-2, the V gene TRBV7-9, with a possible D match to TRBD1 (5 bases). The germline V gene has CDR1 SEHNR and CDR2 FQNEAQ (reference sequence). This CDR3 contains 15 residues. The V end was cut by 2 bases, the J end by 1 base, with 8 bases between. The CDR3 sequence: CASSLFQGNTGELFF. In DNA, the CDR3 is TGTGCCAGCAGCTTATTCCAGGGGAACACCGGGGAGCTGTTTTTT.

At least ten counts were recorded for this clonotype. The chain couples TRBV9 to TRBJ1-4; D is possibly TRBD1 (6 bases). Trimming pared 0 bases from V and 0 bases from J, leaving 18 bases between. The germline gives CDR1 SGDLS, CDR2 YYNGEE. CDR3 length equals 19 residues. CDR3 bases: TGTGCCAGCAGCGTAGGAGGGGGGTTGGGCCGAGCAACTAATGAAAAACTGTTTTTT. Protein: CASSVGGGLGRATNEKLFF.

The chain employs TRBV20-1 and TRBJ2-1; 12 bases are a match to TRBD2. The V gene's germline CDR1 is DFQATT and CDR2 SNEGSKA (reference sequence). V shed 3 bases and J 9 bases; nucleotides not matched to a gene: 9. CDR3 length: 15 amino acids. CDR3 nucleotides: TGCAGTGCTAGCACGACTAGCGGGAGTATCGGTGAGCAGTTCTTC. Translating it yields CSASTTSGSIGEQFF.

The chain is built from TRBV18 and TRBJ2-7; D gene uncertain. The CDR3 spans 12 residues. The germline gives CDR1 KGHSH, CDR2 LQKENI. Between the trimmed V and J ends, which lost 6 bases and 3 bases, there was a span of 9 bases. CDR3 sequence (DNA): TGTGCCAGCTCGCCATCTAACTACGAGCAGTACTTC. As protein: CASSPSNYEQYF.

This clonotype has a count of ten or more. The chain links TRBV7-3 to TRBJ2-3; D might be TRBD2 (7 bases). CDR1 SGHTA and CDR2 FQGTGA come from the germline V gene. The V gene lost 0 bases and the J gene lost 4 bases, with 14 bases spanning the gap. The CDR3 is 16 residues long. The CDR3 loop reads CASSLTGGARADTQYF. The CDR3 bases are TGTGCCAGCAGCTTAACTGGGGGGGCCCGGGCAGATACGCAGTATTTT.

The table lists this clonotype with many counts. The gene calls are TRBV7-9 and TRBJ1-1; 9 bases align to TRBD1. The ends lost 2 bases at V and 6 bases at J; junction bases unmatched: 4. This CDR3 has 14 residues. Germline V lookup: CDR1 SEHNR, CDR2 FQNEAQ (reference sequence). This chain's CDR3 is CASSLWTGVAEAFF. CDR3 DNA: TGTGCCAGCAGCTTATGGACAGGGGTGGCTGAAGCTTTCTTT. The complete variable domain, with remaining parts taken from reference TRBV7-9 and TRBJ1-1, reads DTGVSQNPRHKITKRGQNVTFRCDPISEHNRLYWYRQTLGQGPEFLTYFQNEAQLEKSRLLSDRFSAERPKGSFSTLEIQRTEQGDSAMYLCASSLWTGVAEAFFGQGTRLTVV.

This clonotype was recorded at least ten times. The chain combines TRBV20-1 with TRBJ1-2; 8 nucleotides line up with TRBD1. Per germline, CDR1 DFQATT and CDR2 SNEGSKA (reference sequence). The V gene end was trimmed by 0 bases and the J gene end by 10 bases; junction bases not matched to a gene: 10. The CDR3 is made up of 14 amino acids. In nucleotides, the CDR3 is TGCAGTGCTAGAGATCCCAGGGGGCAGTTTGACTACACCTTC. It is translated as CSARDPRGQFDYTF.

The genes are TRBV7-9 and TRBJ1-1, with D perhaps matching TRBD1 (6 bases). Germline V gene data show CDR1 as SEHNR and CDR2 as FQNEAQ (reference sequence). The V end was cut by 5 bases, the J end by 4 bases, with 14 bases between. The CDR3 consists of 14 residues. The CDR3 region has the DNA TGTGCCAGCAGCGCCCAACAGGGTAGCACTGAAGCTTTCTTT. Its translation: CASSAQQGSTEAFF.

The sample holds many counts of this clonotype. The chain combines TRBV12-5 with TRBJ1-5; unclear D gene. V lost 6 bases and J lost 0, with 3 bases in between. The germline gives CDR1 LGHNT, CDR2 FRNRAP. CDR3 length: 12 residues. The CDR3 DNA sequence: TGTGCTAGTGGCCCTAGCAATCAGCCCCAGCATTTT. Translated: CASGPSNQPQHF.

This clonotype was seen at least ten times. The chain's CDR3 is CASSLQTSGTYEQYF. The CDR3 nucleotides read TGCGCCAGCAGCTTACAGACTAGCGGGACCTACGAGCAGTACTTC. The V gene is TRBV5-1, the J gene TRBJ2-7, with TRBD2 matching 11 bases. The CDR3 is 15 amino acids. The junction had 3 bases not matched to a gene; V was cut back by 2 bases and J by 2 bases. Germline V lookup: CDR1 SGHRS, CDR2 YFSETQ. The full variable domain, with the rest looked up from reference TRBV5-1 and TRBJ2-7, is KAGVTQTPRYLIKTRGQQVTLSCSPISGHRSVSWYQQTPGQGLQFLFEYFSETQRNKGNFPGRFSGRQFSNSRSEMNVSTLELGDSALYLCASSLQTSGTYEQYFGPGTRLTVT.

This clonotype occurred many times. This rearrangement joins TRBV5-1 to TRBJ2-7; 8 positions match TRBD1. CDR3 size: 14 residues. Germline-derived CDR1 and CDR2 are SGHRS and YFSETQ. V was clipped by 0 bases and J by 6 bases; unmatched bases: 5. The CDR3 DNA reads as TGCGCCAGCAGCTTGGGGACAGGGCTGGGCGAGCAGTACTTC. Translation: CASSLGTGLGEQYF.

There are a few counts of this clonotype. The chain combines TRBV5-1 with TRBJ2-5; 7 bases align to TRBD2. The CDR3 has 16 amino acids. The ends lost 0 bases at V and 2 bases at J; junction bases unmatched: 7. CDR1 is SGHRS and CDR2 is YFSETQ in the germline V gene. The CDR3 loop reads CASSLDPSGLQETQYF. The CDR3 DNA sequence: TGCGCCAGCAGCTTGGATCCTAGCGGCCTTCAAGAGACCCAGTACTTC.

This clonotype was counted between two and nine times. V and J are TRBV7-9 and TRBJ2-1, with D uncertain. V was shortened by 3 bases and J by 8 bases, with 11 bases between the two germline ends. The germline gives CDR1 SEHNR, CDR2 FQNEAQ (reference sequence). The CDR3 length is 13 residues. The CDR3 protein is CASSFFLRDEQFF. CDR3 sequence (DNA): TGTGCCAGCAGCTTCTTCCTCCGCGATGAGCAGTTCTTC. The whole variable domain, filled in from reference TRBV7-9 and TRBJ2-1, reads DTGVSQNPRHKITKRGQNVTFRCDPISEHNRLYWYRQTLGQGPEFLTYFQNEAQLEKSRLLSDRFSAERPKGSFSTLEIQRTEQGDSAMYLCASSFFLRDEQFFGPGTRLTVL.

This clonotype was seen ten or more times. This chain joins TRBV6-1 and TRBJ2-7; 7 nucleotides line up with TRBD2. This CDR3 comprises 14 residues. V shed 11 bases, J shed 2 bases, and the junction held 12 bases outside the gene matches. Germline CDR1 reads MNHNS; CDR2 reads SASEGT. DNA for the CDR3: TGTGCCGTAACGCTCGCTAGCGGAGCCTACGAGCAGTACTTC. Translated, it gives CAVTLASGAYEQYF.

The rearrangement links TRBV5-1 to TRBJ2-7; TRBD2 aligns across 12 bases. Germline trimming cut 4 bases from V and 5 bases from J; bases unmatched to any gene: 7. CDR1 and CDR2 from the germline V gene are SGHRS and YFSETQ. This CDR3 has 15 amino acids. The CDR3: CASSPRTSGTHEQYF. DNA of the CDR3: TGCGCCAGCAGCCCGCGGACTAGCGGGACCCACGAGCAGTACTTC.

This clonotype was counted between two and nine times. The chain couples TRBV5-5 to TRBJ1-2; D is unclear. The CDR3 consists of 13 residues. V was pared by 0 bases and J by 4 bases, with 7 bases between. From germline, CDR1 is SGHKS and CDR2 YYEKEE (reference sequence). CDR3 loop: CASSLGTFYGYTF. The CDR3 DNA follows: TGTGCCAGCAGCTTGGGTACATTCTATGGCTACACCTTC. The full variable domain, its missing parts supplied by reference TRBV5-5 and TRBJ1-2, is DAGVTQSPTHLIKTRGQQVTLRCSPISGHKSVSWYQQVLGQGPQFIFQYYEKEERGRGNFPDRFSARQFPNYSSELNVNALLLGDSALYLCASSLGTFYGYTFGSGTRLTVV.

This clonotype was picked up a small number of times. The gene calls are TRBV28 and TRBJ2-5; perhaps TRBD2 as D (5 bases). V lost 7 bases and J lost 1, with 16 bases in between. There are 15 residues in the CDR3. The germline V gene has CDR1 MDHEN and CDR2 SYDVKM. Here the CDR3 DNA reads TGTGCCAGCAATAAATTAGGAGGACCCCAAGAGACCCAGTACTTC. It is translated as CASNKLGGPQETQYF. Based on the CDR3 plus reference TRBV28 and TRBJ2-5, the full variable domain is DVKVTQSSRYLVKRTGEKVFLECVQDMDHENMFWYRQDPGLGLRLIYFSYDVKMKEKGDIPEGYSVSREKKERFSLILESASTNQTSMYLCASNKLGGPQETQYFGPGTRLLVL.

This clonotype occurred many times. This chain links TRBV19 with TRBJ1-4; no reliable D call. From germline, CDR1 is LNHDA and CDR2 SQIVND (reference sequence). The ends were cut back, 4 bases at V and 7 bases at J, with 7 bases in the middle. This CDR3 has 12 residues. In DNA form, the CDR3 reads TGTGCCAGTAGTAGAGGGCCTGAAAAACTGTTTTTT. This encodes CASSRGPEKLFF. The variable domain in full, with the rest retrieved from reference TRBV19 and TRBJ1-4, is DGGITQSPKYLFRKEGQNVTLSCEQNLNHDAMYWYRQDPGQGLRLIYYSQIVNDFQKGDIAEGYSVSREKKESFPLTVTSAQKNPTAFYLCASSRGPEKLFFGSGTQLSVL.

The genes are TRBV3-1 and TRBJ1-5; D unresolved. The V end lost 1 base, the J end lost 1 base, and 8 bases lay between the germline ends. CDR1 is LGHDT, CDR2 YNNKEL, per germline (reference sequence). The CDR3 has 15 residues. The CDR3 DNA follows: TGTGCCAGCAGCCAAGGCCCGCGGAGCAATCAGCCCCAGCATTTT. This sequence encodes CASSQGPRSNQPQHF.